The 11 T cell receptor beta chains listed next were all sequenced from one sample in a study of T cells in Graves' hyperthyroidism and ophthalmopathy. Regions amplified from RNA transcripts were the TCR beta CDR3 regions. HTBI primers were employed in a first-round RT-PCR of the TCR CDR3. Each CDR3 protein is one row after TCRdb ran MiXCR on the multiplex PCR reads. This sample has about 320,000 distinct CDR3 sequences, with approximately 17% found just once. The sequencing input was blood. All receptors derive from a young man with Graves' hyperthyroidism.

This clonotype was counted a few times. The chain uses TRBV3-1 and TRBJ2-7; tentatively, D is TRBD1 or TRBD2 (7 bases each). This CDR3 is 17 amino acids long. The germline V gene encodes CDR1 LGHDT and CDR2 YNNKEL (reference sequence). Between the trimmed V and J ends, which lost 1 base and 6 bases, there was a span of 22 bases. The CDR3 sequence is CASSQGLKGPRGGEQYF. The CDR3 bases are TGTGCCAGCAGCCAAGGTCTGAAGGGCCCCAGGGGGGGCGAGCAGTACTTC.

This clonotype was seen repeatedly, ten times or more. The chain employs TRBV30 and TRBJ1-1, with D hard to call. Germline-derived CDR1 and CDR2 are GTSNPN and SVGIG (reference sequence). Trimming pared 4 bases from V and 5 bases from J, leaving 20 bases between. This CDR3 has 15 amino acids. The CDR3 loop reads CAWTILGAVGTEAFF. Here the CDR3 DNA reads TGTGCCTGGACAATCCTGGGAGCAGTAGGGACTGAAGCTTTCTTT.

The CDR3 here is CATRTDRASDTQYF. The CDR3 DNA reads as TGTGCCACCCGAACGGACAGGGCATCGGATACGCAGTATTTT. This chain links TRBV18 with TRBJ2-3; the match to TRBD1 covers 8 bases. From germline, CDR1 is KGHSH and CDR2 LQKENI. Trimming cost V 10 bases and J 6 bases; bases outside gene matches: 12. The CDR3 spans 14 residues.

This clonotype was picked up many times. The gene calls are TRBV2 and TRBJ2-2, with a tentative D call TRBD2 (5 bases). The CDR3 runs 14 residues. The V end was cut by 8 bases, the J end by 3 bases, with 13 bases between. Germline-derived CDR1 and CDR2 are SNHLY and FYNNEI. The CDR3 is CASRAGKDTGELFF. The CDR3 nucleotides are TGTGCCAGCCGGGCCGGGAAGGACACCGGGGAGCTGTTTTTT.

This clonotype was recorded at least ten times. This chain uses TRBV12-3 or TRBV12-4 with TRBJ2-3, with TRBD2 matching 7 bases. This CDR3 comprises 17 residues. Trimming at V came to 1 base and at J to 3 bases, leaving 10 bases not matched to a gene. CDR3 region: CASSLVVGGGRTDTQYF. In DNA form, the CDR3 reads TGTGCCAGCAGTTTAGTGGTGGGAGGCGGGAGAACAGATACGCAGTATTTT.

The table lists this clonotype with many counts. The rearrangement joins TRBV5-1 to TRBJ2-2; 10 nucleotides line up with TRBD1. The CDR3 has 16 amino acids. Germline assignment: CDR1 SGHRS and CDR2 YFSETQ. With V trimmed by 0 bases and J by 4 bases, 3 bases remained unmatched. The CDR3, as DNA: TGCGCCAGCAGCTTGGGACAGGGGGCCCGCACCGGGGAGCTGTTTTTT. It translates to CASSLGQGARTGELFF.

This clonotype was seen at least ten times. The rearrangement uses TRBV6-1 and TRBJ1-5, with D possibly matching TRBD1 (5 bases). Germline V CDR1 and CDR2: MNHNS, SASEGT. CDR3 length equals 13 residues. V dropped 6 bases and J dropped 2 bases, with 8 bases sitting between them. This CDR3 is CASSRAGNQPQHF. In DNA, the CDR3 is TGTGCCAGCAGCAGGGCGGGCAATCAGCCCCAGCATTTT.

As for this clonotype: With a much larger clone just one base away, this may be a read error. This chain links TRBV11-3 with TRBJ2-1; 9 bases map to TRBD2. Germline-derived CDR1 and CDR2 are SGHNT and YENEEA. This CDR3 has 17 residues. V was clipped by 3 bases and J by 2 bases; unmatched bases: 8. This chain's CDR3 is CASSFVTSGSTYNEQFF. The CDR3 DNA reads as TGTGCCAGCAGCTTCGTGACTAGCGGCAGTACCTACAATGAGCAGTTCTTC.

This clonotype has more than one count but fewer than ten. V gene TRBV2 combines with J gene TRBJ2-2, with a weak D call TRBD1 (6 bases). This CDR3 is built from 14 residues. V shed 6 bases and J shed 2 bases, with 10 bases lying between them. The germline CDR1 and CDR2 sequences are SNHLY and FYNNEI. In DNA form, the CDR3 reads TGTGCCAGCAGGCGACAGGAAAACACCGGGGAGCTGTTTTTT. The encoded protein is CASRRQENTGELFF.

This clonotype was picked up many times. The chain joins TRBV11-2 to TRBJ2-5; D is unresolved. This CDR3 region has 13 residues. Germline CDR1 reads SGHAT; CDR2 reads FQNNGV. Trimming stripped 2 bases from V and 2 bases from J, with 6 bases between. The CDR3 sequence is CASSLPAQETQYF. CDR3 nucleotides: TGTGCCAGCAGCTTACCAGCTCAAGAGACCCAGTACTTC.

The V gene is TRBV4-1, the J gene TRBJ1-4; D unresolved. Looked up from germline, CDR1 is MGHRA and CDR2 is YSYEKL. CDR3 size: 16 residues. Trimming took off 4 bases at V and 0 bases at J, with 12 bases between the two ends. The CDR3 loop is CASSRLRGATNEKLFF. The CDR3 DNA sequence: TGCGCCAGCAGCCGACTAAGAGGCGCAACTAATGAAAAACTGTTTTTT.